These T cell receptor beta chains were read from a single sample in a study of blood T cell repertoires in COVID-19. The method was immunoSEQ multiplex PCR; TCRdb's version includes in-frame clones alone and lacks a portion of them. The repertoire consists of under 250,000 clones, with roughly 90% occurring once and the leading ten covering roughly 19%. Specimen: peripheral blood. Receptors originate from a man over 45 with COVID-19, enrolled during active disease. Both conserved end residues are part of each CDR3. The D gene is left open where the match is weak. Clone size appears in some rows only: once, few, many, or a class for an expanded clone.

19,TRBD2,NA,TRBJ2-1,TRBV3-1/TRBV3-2,TGTGCCAGCAGCCAAGAAGGCGGGACTAGCGGGATTAAGGCCAATGAGCAGTTCTTC,CASSQEGGTSGIKANEQFF
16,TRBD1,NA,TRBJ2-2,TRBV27,TGTGCCAGCAGTCCTCCGGGACAGGGAGCGGCCGGGGAGCTGTTTTTT,CASSPPGQGAAGELFF
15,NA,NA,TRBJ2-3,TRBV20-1,TGCAGTGCTAGTTTCGGCGGCACTAGCACAGATACGCAGTATTTT,CSASFGGTSTDTQYF
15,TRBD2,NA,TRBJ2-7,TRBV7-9,TGTGCCAGCAGCTTTTCTAGCGGGGGGGCCTACGAGCAGTACTTC,CASSFSSGGAYEQYF
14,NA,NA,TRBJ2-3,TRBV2,TGTGCCAGCAGTGAGGACAGAAACACAGATACGCAGTATTTT,CASSEDRNTDTQYF
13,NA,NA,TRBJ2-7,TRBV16,TGTGCCAGCAGCCCAGGGCAGGTTACCGCGCAGTACTTC,CASSPGQVTAQYF
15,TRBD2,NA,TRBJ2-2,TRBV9,TGTGCCAGCAGCGTATCGCTAGCGGGGACCGGGGAGCTGTTTTTT,CASSVSLAGTGELFF
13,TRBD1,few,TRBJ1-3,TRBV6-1,TGTGCCAGCAGTGAAACAGGGGCTCACACCATATATTTT,CASSETGAHTIYF
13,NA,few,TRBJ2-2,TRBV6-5,TGTGCCAGCAGTTCCGCGTTTGGCGGGGAGCTGTTTTTT,CASSSAFGGELFF
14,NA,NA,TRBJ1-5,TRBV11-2,TGTGCCAGCAGCGGGGGGGGAGCGAATCAGCCCCAGCATTTT,CASSGGGANQPQHF
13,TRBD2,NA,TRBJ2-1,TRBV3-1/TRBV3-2,TGTGCCAGCTATATTAGCGGGAGTCCTTTCCAGTTCTTC,CASYISGSPFQFF
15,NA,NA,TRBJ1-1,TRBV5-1,TGCGCCAGCAGCTTATTCAGGGGCCCGAACACTGAAGCTTTCTTT,CASSLFRGPNTEAFF
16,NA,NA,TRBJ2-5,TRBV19,TGTGCCAGTAGTATAGAGGGGAGCGACAGGTTTCAGACCCAGTACTTC,CASSIEGSDRFQTQYF
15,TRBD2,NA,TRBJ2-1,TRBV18,TGTGCCAGCTCACTGGGGGAGGGCCCCTACAATGAGCAGTTCTTC,CASSLGEGPYNEQFF
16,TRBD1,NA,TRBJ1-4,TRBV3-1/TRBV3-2,TGTGCCAGCAGCCAACCGGGACAGGGGGCAAGAGAAAAACTGTTTTTT,CASSQPGQGAREKLFF